These T cell receptor beta chains were read from a single sample in a study of technical replicates of blood from a few donors. Assay: immunoSEQ multiplex PCR; the TCRdb copy retains only in-frame clones and omits some. Found here are around 72,000 clones, 91% of them singletons; the top ten hold more than 0.35%. What was sequenced was T cells isolated from PBMCs. The receptors come from a human donor in good health. Some clones in this sample may be carry-over from other donors' samples. CDR3s include the opening cysteine and the closing phenylalanine or tryptophan. D genes are given only for firm matches. Clone size is not always given. Where it is, it says once, few, many or a class for expanded clones.

j_call | v_call | d_call | clone_size | cdr3_aa
TRBJ2-7 | TRBV18 | NA | NA | CASSPRRDEQYF
TRBJ2-3 | TRBV6-1 | TRBD2 | NA | CASSKPGLAGDTQYF
TRBJ2-7 | TRBV25-1 | TRBD1 | NA | CASTGQGPGEQYF
TRBJ2-1 | TRBV10-1 | TRBD2 | NA | CATLSPDSGGPRNEQFF
TRBJ1-4 | TRBV28 | NA | NA | CASSLGRGGNEKLFF
TRBJ1-2 | TRBV5-4 | TRBD1 | NA | CASSLSVGTVVGNYGYTF
TRBJ2-3 | TRBV27 | TRBD2 | NA | CASSAYPSGRANTQYF
TRBJ2-2 | TRBV19 | TRBD2 | NA | CASRVAGRGTGELFF
TRBJ2-2 | TRBV29-1 | NA | NA | CSVEEPRGALNTGELFF
TRBJ2-7 | TRBV4-2 | TRBD1 | NA | CASSLPGQGGYEQYF
TRBJ1-5 | TRBV6-6 | NA | NA | CASSRGSNQPQHF
TRBJ1-1 | TRBV5-4 | TRBD1 | NA | CASSDPGGNTEAFF
TRBJ1-1 | TRBV25-1 | TRBD1 | once | CASSGPGQGAAEAFF
TRBJ1-5 | TRBV28 | NA | NA | CASSLTLSNQPQHF
TRBJ1-1 | TRBV6-1 | NA | NA | CASSDEGGVTEAFF
TRBJ1-1 | TRBV19 | TRBD1 | NA | CASSIVGQGIWVNTEAFF
TRBJ2-1 | TRBV28 | TRBD2 | NA | CASSLGLAGVSEQFF
TRBJ2-2 | TRBV28 | NA | NA | CAIHERNGELFF
TRBJ1-5 | TRBV28 | NA | NA | CASSRGGGNQPQHF
TRBJ2-7 | TRBV19 | TRBD1 | once | CASSTGTGYEQYF
TRBJ2-1 | TRBV7-9 | TRBD2 | NA | CASSAPGAGGLSYNEQFF
TRBJ1-1 | TRBV11-3 | NA | once | CASSLGLGPGTEAFF
TRBJ1-5 | TRBV10-2 | NA | NA | CASSENSWGENQPQHF
TRBJ2-7 | TRBV4-1 | TRBD1 | NA | CASSQVQGNYEQYF
TRBJ1-2 | TRBV6-1 | NA | NA | CASSVGGHYGYTF
TRBJ1-4 | TRBV4-1 | NA | NA | CASSQGPDGEGGKLFF
TRBJ1-1 | TRBV29-1 | NA | NA | CSVEQGGGEAFF